A selection of T cell receptor beta chains follows, all from one sample in a study of response to subunit inactivated influenza vaccine. From the RT-PCR reads, TCRdb called clonotypes with MiXCR, one entry per CDR3 protein. Seen here are about 540,000 distinct CDR3 sequences, under 30% observed once, and the top ten hold 2.8%. This sample also appeared in a second study, on T cells expressing NK-cell markers.

Specimen: CD4+ T cells sorted from PBMCs, collected approximately 13 days after vaccination. The source is a man in his forties or fifties who received an inactivated influenza vaccine. The CDR3 runs from the conserved cysteine through the conserved F or W. Each record gives: clone size, V gene, J gene, CDR3 protein. Some rows mark clone size as missing; the rest say once, few, many or name a class of expanded clone.

-	TRBV6-1	TRBJ1-6	CASRGGSSSYNSPLHF
-	TRBV7-2	TRBJ2-7	CASSLGGARGYEQYF
-	TRBV12-3/TRBV12-4	TRBJ2-5	CASSTGTPEGETQYF
medium-sized	TRBV29-1	TRBJ2-5	CSVEGDRQTQYF
-	TRBV5-1	TRBJ2-3	CASSRNRETDTQYF
few	TRBV12-3/TRBV12-4	TRBJ2-1	CASSPGRGDEQFF
-	TRBV29-1	TRBJ2-2	CSVHPRHTGELFF
-	TRBV12-3/TRBV12-4	TRBJ2-7	CASSLGHRSEQYF
-	TRBV12-3/TRBV12-4	TRBJ1-1	CASSLRSPSSEAFF
few	TRBV7-2	TRBJ2-3	CASRAPGLAGVDTQYF
-	TRBV3-1	TRBJ1-1	CASSSRQIMNTEAFF
few	TRBV14	TRBJ2-5	CASSRHGTLRGNETQYF
few	TRBV28	TRBJ2-4	CASSPSLGLAGVAKNIQYF
-	TRBV6-2/TRBV6-3	TRBJ1-1	CASSSLKPNTEAFF
-	TRBV10-1	TRBJ2-2	CASSTGQPGTGELFF
-	TRBV4-3	TRBJ1-4	CASSPGDRATNEKLFF
-	TRBV28	TRBJ2-1	CASSLSVRRNEQFF
-	TRBV13	TRBJ1-1	CASSLALGQGPTEAFF
few	TRBV7-2	TRBJ2-1	CASSLVGAQYNEQFF
-	TRBV7-2	TRBJ2-3	CASSLAGGSRGVFNTQYF
-	TRBV7-2	TRBJ2-4	CASSLGDVKNIQYF
once	TRBV10-3	TRBJ2-3	CAISGELRGTQYF
few	TRBV4-3	TRBJ1-1	CASSPKIGGANTEAFF
few	TRBV7-2	TRBJ2-4	CASSPDQVQYF
few	TRBV7-3	TRBJ2-3	CASSLTGTASTDTQYF
few	TRBV20-1	TRBJ2-7	CSASGLAGLPPYF
few	TRBV20-1	TRBJ2-2	CSAEDRSVNTGELFF
-	TRBV20-1	TRBJ2-3	CSARRDRGDTQYF
-	TRBV7-2	TRBJ2-1	CASSIAGGVEQFF
many	TRBV6-2/TRBV6-3	TRBJ1-5	CASSYRDRTYSNQPQHF
few	TRBV7-2	TRBJ1-3	CASTSAGVRNTIYF
few	TRBV6-2/TRBV6-3	TRBJ2-7	CASSYSIADVSYEQYF
-	TRBV7-2	TRBJ2-1	CASSFGGGAEQFF
-	TRBV10-3	TRBJ1-1	CAISESTDMNTEAFF
-	TRBV20-1	TRBJ2-3	CSAREALGRTQYF
-	TRBV29-1	TRBJ1-2	CSVDRDNGYTF